Listed below are T cell receptor beta chains from one sample, sequenced in a study of blood T cell repertoires in COVID-19. The data were produced by immunoSEQ multiplex PCR, yet TCRdb's version contains in-frame clones alone and is incomplete. The repertoire holds about 170,000 clones, with about 90% as singletons. Sample: PBMCs or T cells enriched from blood (not recorded which). All receptors derive from a woman aged 45-65 years who had recovered from COVID-19. The CDR3 runs from the conserved cysteine through the conserved F or W. Not all rows give a size; the values are once, few, many and, for expanded clones, a class.

clone_size	v_call	j_call	cdr3_length	cdr3_aa
.	TRBV5-1	TRBJ2-5	17	CASSLTGLAGMGETQYF
.	TRBV2	TRBJ2-7	13	CASRGLGGYEQYF
.	TRBV3-1/TRBV3-2	TRBJ2-2	15	CASSQMGGYTGELFF
.	TRBV5-4	TRBJ2-2	17	CASSLGLAGAYGGELFF
.	TRBV21-1	TRBJ1-1	18	CASLKSGGTADQALKAFF
.	TRBV7-9	TRBJ2-7	18	CASSLEWGMTSGKVEQYF
.	TRBV4-1	TRBJ2-2	16	CASSHLAGKGTGELFF
.	TRBV5-1	TRBJ2-5	16	CASSPGQGAHQETQYF
.	TRBV19	TRBJ2-7	17	CASSEIGLAGGSYEQYF
.	TRBV6-2/TRBV6-3	TRBJ1-2	17	CASSYYEIRGRNYGYTF
.	TRBV4-2	TRBJ2-5	17	CASSQDETTGPQETQYF
.	TRBV7-8	TRBJ2-1	18	CASSFNRGLRGSYNEQFF
.	TRBV3-1/TRBV3-2	TRBJ1-6	14	CASSQGTGERPLHF
.	TRBV6-6	TRBJ1-4	14	CASSYWAPNEKLFF
.	TRBV19	TRBJ1-5	15	CASTMGDRGNQPQHF
.	TRBV30	TRBJ1-6	16	CAWSVLGNLKNSPLHF
.	TRBV5-1	TRBJ2-7	13	CASSLAGGREQYF
.	TRBV6-1	TRBJ2-2	14	CASSDNRATGELFF
.	TRBV29-1	TRBJ1-2	15	CSVRDEAAPNYGYTF
.	TRBV7-9	TRBJ1-1	14	CASSLGRGNAEAFF
.	TRBV18	TRBJ1-3	16	CASSPRRDSSGNTIYF
once	TRBV5-1	TRBJ1-4	14	CASTDSSTNEKLFF
.	TRBV10-2	TRBJ2-2	14	CASNSGSNTGELFF
once	TRBV5-1	TRBJ1-5	14	CASSLGTGGEPQHF
.	TRBV27	TRBJ2-1	16	CASSLIGTTDYNEQFF
.	TRBV30	TRBJ1-1	13	CAWSGGKNTEAFF
once	TRBV7-2	TRBJ1-2	16	CASSDQGAPLGYGYTF
.	TRBV3-1/TRBV3-2	TRBJ2-1	13	CASSPIGTSGMFF
.	TRBV5-1	TRBJ1-1	15	CASSLAVGLNTEAFF
.	TRBV6-6	TRBJ1-6	18	CASSPNFRYRSYNSPLHF
.	TRBV24-1	TRBJ2-7	12	CATSPGGHEQYF
.	TRBV4-3	TRBJ2-5	17	CASSQEARGRSGGSQYF
.	TRBV10-3	TRBJ1-4	14	CATRTEEFNEKLFF
many	TRBV6-5	TRBJ2-7	15	CASVKDRGSGYEQYF
.	TRBV2	TRBJ2-1	21	CASSRILTSGRTMSSYNEQFF
.	TRBV3-1/TRBV3-2	TRBJ2-7	17	CASSQARIRDRSYEQYF
.	TRBV5-1	TRBJ2-1	14	CASSLPAGSDEQFF